These 10 T cell receptor beta chains were sequenced from one sample in a study of blood T cell repertoires in COVID-19. Measured with immunoSEQ multiplex PCR; TCRdb has only the in-frame clones, and not every one. The sample carries about 230,000 clones, about 85% recorded once. The material sequenced was peripheral blood. Receptor source: a man in his forties with acute or convalescent COVID-19.

V is TRBV25-1 and J is TRBJ2-5; possibly TRBD2 for D (6 bases). Trimming left V 0 bases short and J 7 bases short, with 15 bases between. The germline V gene encodes CDR1 MGHDK and CDR2 SYGVNS. The length of the CDR3 is 15 residues. The CDR3: CASSEYRPTGGTQYF. DNA for the CDR3: TGTGCCAGCAGTGAATATAGGCCTACCGGGGGGACCCAGTACTTC.

This clone was recorded a few times. V is TRBV20-1 and J is TRBJ1-2; possibly TRBD1 for D (6 bases). Germline lookup yields CDR1 DFQATT and CDR2 SNEGSKA (reference sequence). V lost 3 bases and J lost 8, with 19 bases in between. The CDR3 is made up of 14 amino acids. The CDR3, as DNA: TGCAGTGCTAGTATCGGGGGGCGAATAGAAGGCTACACCTTC. Its translation: CSASIGGRIEGYTF.

This clone was counted a few times. The genes are TRBV13 and TRBJ1-1; TRBD1 matches at 9 bases. V dropped 6 bases and J dropped 5; count of bases not matched to a gene: 13. The germline CDR1 and CDR2 sequences are PRHDT and FYEKMQ (reference sequence). This CDR3 comprises 16 residues. The CDR3 loop reads CASSSRDRDWGTEAFF. The CDR3 region has the DNA TGTGCCAGCAGTTCCCGGGACAGGGATTGGGGAACTGAAGCTTTCTTT. The whole variable domain, remainder taken from reference TRBV13 and TRBJ1-1, is AAGVIQSPRHLIKEKRETATLKCYPIPRHDTVYWYQQGPGQDPQFLISFYEKMQSDKGSIPDRFSAQQFSDYHSELNMSSLELGDSALYFCASSSRDRDWGTEAFFGQGTRLTVV.

The chain recombines TRBV18 with TRBJ2-3; D uncertain. The V end lost 6 bases, the J end lost 4 bases, and 14 bases lay between the germline ends. CDR1 and CDR2 (germline): KGHSH, LQKENI. The CDR3 loop spans 14 amino acids. CDR3 nucleotide sequence: TGTGCCAGCTCCAGTCCAGTCGTCCCAGATACGCAGTATTTT. Translation gives CASSSPVVPDTQYF. The full variable domain, its missing parts supplied by reference TRBV18 and TRBJ2-3, is NAGVMQNPRHLVRRRGQEARLRCSPMKGHSHVYWYRQLPEEGLKFMVYLQKENIIDESGMPKERFSAEFPKEGPSILRIQQVVRGDSAAYFCASSSPVVPDTQYFGPGTRLTVL.

The chain couples TRBV2 to TRBJ2-7; 9 bases align to TRBD1. After removal of 8 bases from V and 5 bases from J, the junction contained 10 bases not matched to a gene. CDR1 is SNHLY, CDR2 FYNNEI, per germline. CDR3 size: 14 residues. CDR3 nucleotide sequence: TGTGCCAGCCAATCTGAACAGGGGGCACACGAGCAGTACTTC. It specifies CASQSEQGAHEQYF.

The rearrangement links TRBV9 to TRBJ1-4; 8 bases line up with TRBD1. Germline CDR1 and CDR2: SGDLS and YYNGEE. This CDR3 spans 15 amino acids. The ends lost 1 base at V and 4 bases at J; junction bases unmatched: 3. The CDR3 region has the DNA TGTGCCAGCAGCGTATCGACAGGGGATAATGAAAAACTGTTTTTT. Protein sequence: CASSVSTGDNEKLFF.

The rearrangement links TRBV27 to TRBJ1-1, with D possibly matching TRBD1 (6 bases). V lost 6 bases and J 0 bases, leaving 11 bases between the germline ends. The CDR3 runs to 14 residues. Germline V gives CDR1 MNHEY, CDR2 SMNVEV (reference sequence). The CDR3 loop is CASRRGNMNTEAFF. CDR3 DNA: TGTGCCAGCAGAAGGGGGAACATGAACACTGAAGCTTTCTTT.

This sequence joins TRBV19 and TRBJ1-1, with no clear D. Per the germline V gene, CDR1 is LNHDA and CDR2 is SQIVND (reference sequence). Trimming took off 5 bases at V and 5 bases at J, with 15 bases between the two ends. The length of the CDR3 is 14 residues. The CDR3 bases are TGTGCCAGTAGTGGGTCAGGAGGTAGAACTGAAGCTTTCTTT. Its protein is CASSGSGGRTEAFF.

V usage is TRBV5-1 and J usage is TRBJ2-1, with a tentative D call TRBD2 (5 bases). Germline values: CDR1 SGHRS, CDR2 YFSETQ. The CDR3 has 13 amino acids. Trimming removed 1 base from V and 8 bases from J, with 10 bases in between. DNA for the CDR3: TGCGCCAGCAGCTTGACTAGTGTCGATGAGCAGTTCTTC. This gives the protein CASSLTSVDEQFF.

This clone was detected only once. This chain joins TRBV5-1 and TRBJ2-2; 11 nucleotides agree with TRBD2. This CDR3 spans 16 amino acids. V lost 4 bases to trimming and J lost 0 bases; unmatched junction nucleotides: 2. Germline CDR1 is SGHRS and CDR2 is YFSETQ. This CDR3 is CASSKGLAANTGELFF. In DNA form, the CDR3 reads TGCGCCAGCAGCAAGGGACTAGCGGCGAACACCGGGGAGCTGTTTTTT.